This T cell receptor (beta chain) originates from a study of identical twins. This clonotype was picked up a small number of times. MiXCR, run by TCRdb on the 5' RACE reads, gives a single entry per CDR3 protein. The sample shows 1.5 million to 2 million distinct CDR3 sequences, about 32% of them seen only once. No donor was unhealthy or non-Caucasian. The clonotype originates from a newborn girl in good health. The sequenced sample was cord blood.

The CDR3 region has the DNA TGTGCCAGCAGCCAAGATCAGGGACGCTCCACAGATACGCAGTATTTT. Translation gives CASSQDQGRSTDTQYF. The chain uses TRBV4-2 and TRBJ2-3; tentatively, D is TRBD1 or TRBD2 (5 bases each). The CDR3 has 16 residues. The germline gives CDR1 LGHNA, CDR2 YNFKEQ. V shed 0 bases and J shed 2 bases, with 12 bases lying between them.